This entry lists 25 T cell receptor beta chains sequenced from one sample in a study of CD8+ T cells in alopecia areata. The sample's treatment: oral pan-JAK inhibitor, 5-10 mg twice daily. Following extraction, RNA underwent reverse transcription to cDNA, which served as the sequencing template. Method: immunoSEQ multiplex PCR; TCRdb's copy keeps in-frame clones and lacks some. This table has 170,000 or so clones, 55% to 75% appearing once. This specimen consisted of CD4+ T cells sorted from blood, obtained at week 4, from a patient treated with tofacitinib. The receptors originated from a human donor with alopecia areata.

The chain is built from TRBV5-6 and TRBJ1-2, with TRBD1 matching 8 bases. The germline V gene encodes CDR1 SGHDT and CDR2 YYEEEE. The V gene end was trimmed by 0 bases and the J gene end by 2 bases; junction bases not matched to a gene: 6. This CDR3 region has 16 residues. Here the CDR3 reads CASSLDFGQGNYGYTF. The CDR3 region has the DNA TGTGCCAGCAGCTTGGATTTCGGACAGGGCAACTATGGCTACACCTTC.

The chain employs TRBV5-4 and TRBJ2-5; no clear D gene. The V gene lost 4 bases and the J gene lost 1 base, with 11 bases spanning the gap. CDR3 length: 14 amino acids. Germline CDR1 and CDR2: SGHNT and YYREEE (reference sequence). CDR3 nucleotides: TGTGCCAGCAGCCCCGCTGGCGGCCAAGAGACCCAGTACTTC. Protein sequence: CASSPAGGQETQYF.

The chain is built from TRBV29-1 and TRBJ2-6, with 7 bases aligning to TRBD1. CDR3 length: 14 amino acids. V lost 6 bases, J lost 3 bases, and 5 bases stayed unmatched. CDR1 is SQVTM and CDR2 is ANQGSEA in the germline V gene. The CDR3 reads CSVDTGVGANVLTF. CDR3 coding DNA: TGCAGCGTCGATACAGGGGTTGGGGCCAACGTCCTGACTTTC.

This clone was counted only a few times. The V gene is TRBV7-9, the J gene TRBJ2-3, with 8 nucleotides matching TRBD2. V lost 4 bases, J lost 4 bases, and 4 bases stayed unmatched. Germline assignment: CDR1 SEHNR and CDR2 FQNEAQ (reference sequence). The CDR3 runs to 14 residues. The DNA of the CDR3 is TGTGCCAGCAGCTCATACGGGGGGGCAGATACGCAGTATTTT. It yields the protein CASSSYGGADTQYF. Filled out from reference TRBV7-9 and TRBJ2-3, the complete variable domain reads DTGVSQNPRHKITKRGQNVTFRCDPISEHNRLYWYRQTLGQGPEFLTYFQNEAQLEKSRLLSDRFSAERPKGSFSTLEIQRTEQGDSAMYLCASSSYGGADTQYFGPGTRLTVL.

This clone has only a few counts. The CDR3 sequence is CASSVRGQDNEQFF. The DNA for the CDR3 is TGTGCCAGCAGCGTCCGGGGACAAGACAATGAGCAGTTCTTC. V gene TRBV9 combines with J gene TRBJ2-1, with D perhaps TRBD1 (6 bases). CDR1 is SGDLS and CDR2 is YYNGEE in the germline V gene. Trimming left V 2 bases short and J 5 bases short, with 11 bases between. This CDR3 has 14 residues.

This clone was found a few times. The same CDR3 is also encoded by other DNA sequences in this sample. The CDR3 here is CAWSVVDTQYF. The CDR3 nucleotides are TGTGCCTGGAGTGTAGTGGATACGCAGTATTTT. This sequence joins TRBV30 and TRBJ2-3; D remains ambiguous. The CDR3 has 11 residues. V dropped 0 bases and J dropped 6 bases, with 4 bases sitting between them. Germline V CDR1 and CDR2: GTSNPN, SVGIG (reference sequence).

The chain is built from TRBV13 and TRBJ2-3; a weak D match, TRBD1 (6 bases). The germline V gene encodes CDR1 PRHDT and CDR2 FYEKMQ (reference sequence). This CDR3 contains 13 residues. V was shortened by 5 bases and J by 4 bases, with 10 bases between the two germline ends. Here the CDR3 reads CASSPTGSDTQYF. The CDR3 nucleotides are TGTGCCAGCAGCCCGACAGGTTCAGATACGCAGTATTTT.

The V gene is TRBV30, the J gene TRBJ1-1; no reliable D call. The CDR3 loop spans 11 amino acids. The V end was cut by 8 bases, the J end by 3 bases, with 10 bases between. The V gene's germline CDR1 is GTSNPN and CDR2 SVGIG (reference sequence). DNA for the CDR3: TGTGCCAGCTGGACTTACACTGAAGCTTTCTTT. Translated: CASWTYTEAFF.

The CDR3, as DNA: TGCGCCAGCAGCCACTATAACTATGGCTACACCTTC. Residues: CASSHYNYGYTF. The gene calls are TRBV4-3 and TRBJ1-2; D is undetermined. Germline lookup yields CDR1 LGHNA and CDR2 YSLEER. V lost 3 bases to trimming and J lost 1 base, with 3 bases between them. The CDR3 covers 12 residues.

V usage is TRBV4-1 and J usage is TRBJ2-2, with 10 bases matching TRBD1. V trimming: 2 bases; J trimming: 4 bases; junction bases outside the gene matches: 4. This CDR3 has 16 residues. The germline V gene has CDR1 MGHRA and CDR2 YSYEKL. As DNA, the CDR3 is TGCGCCAGCAGCCAATCGGGACAGGGGACCACCGGGGAGCTGTTTTTT. Translated, it gives CASSQSGQGTTGELFF.

The rearrangement joins TRBV29-1 to TRBJ2-1; D perhaps matches TRBD2 (6 bases). The germline CDR1 and CDR2 sequences are SQVTM and ANQGSEA. This CDR3 has 11 residues. The CDR3 loop reads CRAGFHNEQFF. Written as DNA, the CDR3 is TGCAGAGCGGGTTTTCACAATGAGCAGTTCTTC.

The chain uses TRBV15 and TRBJ2-5; D call uncertain. The CDR3 runs to 13 residues. V lost 0 bases and J lost 4, with 6 bases in between. The germline CDR1 and CDR2 sequences are LNHNV and YYDKDF (reference sequence). CDR3 residues: CATSREPRETQYF. The CDR3 DNA reads as TGTGCCACCAGCAGAGAACCTCGAGAGACCCAGTACTTC.

The rearrangement uses TRBV25-1 and TRBJ2-6, with D hard to call. Germline assignment: CDR1 MGHDK and CDR2 SYGVNS. CDR3 length equals 15 residues. V shed 5 bases and J shed 0 bases, with 8 bases lying between them. The CDR3 is CASSFGLSGANVLTF. The CDR3 nucleotides read TGTGCCAGCAGTTTCGGTCTCTCTGGGGCCAACGTCCTGACTTTC. The complete variable domain, with remaining parts taken from reference TRBV25-1 and TRBJ2-6, reads EADIYQTPRYLVIGTGKKITLECSQTMGHDKMYWYQQDPGMELHLIHYSYGVNSTEKGDLSSESTVSRIRTEHFPLTLESARPSHTSQYLCASSFGLSGANVLTFGAGSRLTVL.

The rearrangement links TRBV25-1 to TRBJ1-2; TRBD1 agrees at 8 bases. Germline V gene data show CDR1 as MGHDK and CDR2 as SYGVNS. There are 15 residues in the CDR3. J was trimmed by 9 bases and V by 3 bases; bases with no gene match: 12. CDR3 loop: CASSEGIPGQARYTF. As DNA, the CDR3 is TGTGCCAGCAGTGAGGGAATTCCGGGACAGGCGCGCTACACCTTC.

The gene calls are TRBV2 and TRBJ1-1; D gene uncertain. Germline CDR1 reads SNHLY; CDR2 reads FYNNEI. V lost 9 bases and J lost 0, with 5 bases in between. This CDR3 has 11 amino acids. The CDR3 DNA follows: TGTGCCAGTTTTCTGAACACTGAAGCTTTCTTT. Translation gives CASFLNTEAFF.

The chain carries TRBV19 and TRBJ1-2; 7 nucleotides match TRBD1. Per the germline V gene, CDR1 is LNHDA and CDR2 is SQIVND (reference sequence). The CDR3 runs to 13 residues. V shed 7 bases and J 4 bases; nucleotides not matched to a gene: 6. Here the CDR3 DNA reads TGTGCCAGTATCGGGACAGCATTCTATGGCTACACCTTC. Protein product: CASIGTAFYGYTF.

The chain combines TRBV29-1 with TRBJ2-5; 7 bases line up with TRBD1. This CDR3 has 14 amino acids. The V and J ends lost 0 bases and 2 bases, in that order; junction bases with no gene match: 3. CDR1 and CDR2 from the germline V gene are SQVTM and ANQGSEA. CDR3 sequence (DNA): TGCAGCGTTGAAGACCAGGACAGGCAAGAGACCCAGTACTTC. It specifies CSVEDQDRQETQYF.

The rearrangement uses TRBV2 and TRBJ2-7; the match to TRBD1 covers 10 bases. This CDR3 region has 14 residues. V lost 7 bases, J lost 2 bases, and 5 bases stayed unmatched. Germline V CDR1 and CDR2: SNHLY, FYNNEI. This CDR3 reads CASTPGTGAYEQYF. The CDR3 region has the DNA TGTGCCAGCACCCCAGGGACAGGGGCCTACGAGCAGTACTTC.

This clone was seen only a few times. This chain uses TRBV15 with TRBJ1-1; no firm D call. The CDR3 spans 14 residues. V shed 1 base and J shed 1 base, with 7 bases lying between them. Germline assignment: CDR1 LNHNV and CDR2 YYDKDF (reference sequence). The chain's CDR3 is CATSRVFPNTEAFF. In DNA form, the CDR3 reads TGTGCCACCAGCAGAGTGTTCCCGAACACTGAAGCTTTCTTT.

V gene TRBV19 combines with J gene TRBJ1-4; maybe TRBD1 (6 bases). The germline V gene has CDR1 LNHDA and CDR2 SQIVND (reference sequence). The CDR3 is 15 residues long. Trimming left V 3 bases short and J 8 bases short, with 16 bases between. Written as DNA, the CDR3 is TGTGCCAGTAGTATGCTCGGCAGGGGAGGAGAAAAACTGTTTTTT. It encodes CASSMLGRGGEKLFF.

This rearrangement joins TRBV2 to TRBJ2-3, with 7 bases that match TRBD2. The germline CDR1 and CDR2 sequences are SNHLY and FYNNEI. The CDR3 covers 18 residues. J gave up 0 bases and V 2 bases, and 11 bases lay outside the gene matches. The CDR3 bases are TGTGCCAGCAGTGAACTTAGCGGGTACGGACATAGCACAGATACGCAGTATTTT. Amino acids: CASSELSGYGHSTDTQYF. The full variable domain, rest sourced from reference TRBV2 and TRBJ2-3, is EPEVTQTPSHQVTQMGQEVILRCVPISNHLYFYWYRQILGQKVEFLVSFYNNEISEKSEIFDDQFSVERPDGSNFTLKIRSTKLEDSAMYFCASSELSGYGHSTDTQYFGPGTRLTVL.

The chain carries TRBV7-9 and TRBJ1-1, with D possibly being TRBD1 (5 bases). Germline CDR1 is SEHNR and CDR2 is FQNEAQ (reference sequence). The CDR3 is 15 amino acids. The V gene lost 1 base and the J gene lost 0 bases, with 9 bases spanning the gap. CDR3 region: CASSLGGVLNTEAFF. The CDR3 DNA follows: TGTGCCAGCAGCTTAGGGGGGGTTTTGAACACTGAAGCTTTCTTT.

The chain employs TRBV2 and TRBJ1-1; D is undetermined. Trimming removed 4 bases at V and 6 bases at J, with 12 bases between. The germline gives CDR1 SNHLY, CDR2 FYNNEI. CDR3 length: 13 amino acids. This CDR3 is CASSGTPQAEAFF. In DNA, the CDR3 is TGTGCCAGCAGTGGCACGCCCCAGGCTGAAGCTTTCTTT.

The chain uses TRBV7-9 and TRBJ1-1, with D unclear. V shed 3 bases and J shed 5 bases, with 10 bases lying between them. CDR1 and CDR2 from the germline V gene are SEHNR and FQNEAQ (reference sequence). The CDR3 covers 13 residues. Here the CDR3 reads CASSLRVRTEAFF. CDR3 nucleotides: TGTGCCAGCAGCTTGAGAGTGAGGACTGAAGCTTTCTTT.

In its sample, this clone was seen a few times. This rearrangement joins TRBV29-1 to TRBJ2-2; 7 bases are shared with TRBD1. The germline CDR1 and CDR2 sequences are SQVTM and ANQGSEA. J gave up 1 base and V 7 bases, and 3 bases lay outside the gene matches. CDR3 length: 13 residues. The CDR3 protein is CSGHRGNTGELFF. The CDR3 DNA reads as TGCAGCGGCCACAGGGGGAACACCGGGGAGCTGTTTTTT.